A single TCR beta chain is shown here with its context. The antigen it binds to is not known. The record has no base qualities; no much larger clone is one base away. Using the deep immunoSEQ assay, TCR CDR3 regions were amplified from genomic DNA by multiplex PCR. Extracted genomic DNA from each cell subset was spread evenly across all wells of several immunoSEQ 96-well plates, with each plate serving as a replicate. For sorted subsets, each replicate PCR was loaded with 200 ng genomic DNA, equivalent to 30,000 or so T cell genomes. Purified libraries were measured with a Qubit 3.0 fluorometer, size-checked on a Bioanalyzer 2100, and measured again with the KAPA Library Quantification kit. A separate single-read 150-cycle Illumina NextSeq 550 flow cell was used to sequence each immunoSEQ 96-well plate. Per the authors' processing: The immunoSEQ output contained only junctional sequences without quality scores, so filtering could not match that applied to full-length reads. To assign V/J genes and CDR3, sequences were annotated against IMGT germline references using PyIR, a Python wrapper for IgBLAST v1.9. Reads were removed for weak V/J assignments (E-value above 1e-6), missing CDR3, stop codons, out-of-frame junctions, or ambiguous translated residues. V3J clonotypes were defined as sequences sharing an identical inferred V gene, J gene, and CDR3 amino acid sequence. The percentage overlap between two repertoires was calculated by dividing the number of shared unique clonotypes by the size of the smaller repertoire. RTK rarefaction, the Chao1 estimator, and Recon v2.1 estimates of unobserved clonotypes were used to assess repertoire richness. Generation probabilities for all TCRbeta clonotypes obtained by the gDNA method from several donors were computed using OLGA. TCRdb carries this immuneACCESS record with in-frame sequences only. Its versions omit some clonotypes, under half of them owing to an unresolved V gene in the studies checked, with the rest unexplained. V, J and clone size are taken as reported in that table, and D and trimming were inferred from the DNA itself. This sample lists about 2.1 million clones; roughly 95% were detected once. The biggest ten clones account for over 1.5% of the sample.

These data are taken from a study of shared clonotypes between healthy human individuals (dated by TCRdb to about 2020). About the study as a whole: The cohort comprised a couple of women and a few men aged 18 to 49 years. For each donor, CD4 naive and CD4 memory were each run on three plates, CD8 naive on two plates, and CD8 memory on one plate. The study deeply sequenced blood TCR repertoires of several healthy adults to estimate repertoire size and the extent of clonotype sharing between individuals. Different laboratories and diverse techniques were used to prepare libraries and sequence TCR repertoires, to increase sequencing depth and limit assay-specific biases. Between about 0.8 and 9 billion PBMCs per donor were obtained by leukapheresis.

Points the paper makes about the study in general: Rarefaction of sorted-subset datasets indicated incomplete sequencing despite the large sequencing depth. Pairwise subsampling led to the expectation that sequencing depth would affect the degree of clonotype sharing among donors. Because the study included only a small number of donors, the genetic and exposure-history diversity represented was limited. Compared with non-shared clonotypes, the clonotypes found in all four sorted-subset donors had higher generation probabilities. Naive subsets generally had larger estimated clonotype richness than memory subsets. Only blood was sampled, and tissue TCR repertoires likely differ from those in blood. Across a handful of donors, about 4.5% of naive CD4, around 3.5% of naive CD8, approximately 2.5% of memory CD4, and under 0.45% of memory CD8 clonotypes were shared.

For the CD8 naive samples, CD45RO-negative cells were positively selected for CCR7, yielding a CD45RA+CCR7+ population from which TemRA cells were excluded. The donors were healthy, HIV-negative adults with no recently reported acute infections or vaccinations. Every donor was a Caucasian adult living in Nashville, Tennessee, USA. Blood was collected by leukapheresis, and PBMCs were isolated by Ficoll-Histopaque density gradient centrifugation and then cryopreserved in liquid nitrogen vapor phase. Purity and quantity of every magnetically sorted T cell population were checked by analytical flow cytometry. Genomic DNA was isolated from every sorted fraction and measured by UV absorbance on a Nanodrop 2000c. From the cysteine up to the phenylalanine, the CDR3 has a length of 16 residues. Only the CDR3 portion is preserved as DNA: 48 bases, with reading frame beginning at the first base. As encoded in the germline V gene, CDR1 is SNHLY while CDR2 is FYNNEI. V is shortened by 1 base, J by 4 bases, and the region joining them spans 15 bases.

This sequence was found in a man younger than 35 in good health. Some clones in this sample may be carry-over from other donors' samples. The chain couples TRBV2 to TRBJ2-3; a weak D assignment points to TRBD1 (6 bases agree). Input material: naive CD8+ T cells from PBMCs. According to the study, the label for this sample's cell subset or site signals: CD45RA+CCR7+. For the CDR3, the sequence is CASSEVTHRASDTQYF. The DNA reads as follows: TGTGCCAGCAGTGAAGTAACGCACAGGGCTTCAGATACGCAGTATTTT.